This T cell receptor (beta chain) was recorded in a study of cytomegalovirus exposure and HLA in healthy donors. Findings of the study overall: A further, later analysis showed that HLA-associated TCR beta chains (compared with equally common others) were more clonally expanded.

The CDR3 has 14 residues. Between the trimmed V and J ends, which lost 8 bases and 2 bases, there was a span of 15 bases. Looked up from germline, CDR1 is LNHDA and CDR2 is SQIVND (reference sequence). Vbeta (60) and Jbeta (13) primers were used in the PCR. Measured with immunoSEQ multiplex PCR; TCRdb has only the in-frame clones, and not every one. Among about 170,000 clones listed, 76% were seen once. Regarding this clone: What it binds is not known.

Sequencing was done on a sample of PBMCs. This sequence originates from a female donor in good health and CMV-seronegative. The rearrangement links TRBV19 to TRBJ1-1; no reliable D call. CDR3 coding DNA: TGTGCCAGTTCGGGGTCCCGGTTTAACACTGAAGCTTTCTTT. Protein sequence: CASSGSRFNTEAFF.